Detailed here is one T cell receptor (beta chain). Its matching antigen is unknown. This sample is part of a study of response to subunit inactivated influenza vaccine. Trimming pared 5 bases from V and 13 bases from J, leaving 16 bases between. This CDR3 contains 12 residues. Looked up from germline, CDR1 is MDHEN and CDR2 is SYDVKM. TCRdb ran MiXCR on the RT-PCR reads and lists one entry per CDR3 protein. The sample contains hundreds of thousands of distinct CDR3 sequences, approximately 15% of which appear only once. General study findings and limits: With each seasonal influenza vaccination, the authors suggested, few new T cells are recruited.

The clonotype was recovered from a man between 50 and 69 years old who received an inactivated influenza vaccine. J is TRBJ2-3 and V is TRBV28, with a possible D match to TRBD2 (6 bases). The sample consisted of CD4+ T cells sorted from PBMCs, taken about 24 months after vaccination. In DNA, the CDR3 is TGTGCCAGCAGTAACCTCAGGGAGGCGGAGTATTTT. Translation gives CASSNLREAEYF.